The source of this T cell receptor beta chain is a study of cytomegalovirus exposure and HLA in healthy donors. This PCR relied on a set of 60 Vbeta primers and 13 Jbeta primers. The data were produced by immunoSEQ multiplex PCR, yet TCRdb's version contains in-frame clones alone and is incomplete. The table includes fewer than 150,000 clones, 76% detected once. The TCR was taken from a man aged 18 to 35 in good health and CMV-seronegative. Sequenced input: PBMCs.

CDR3 sequence reads: CASSFLMGVYTF. The CDR3 coding sequence is TGTGCCAGCAGCTTCTTGATGGGAGTCTACACCTTC. The rearrangement links TRBV2 to TRBJ1-2; no reliable D call. CDR3 length: 12 amino acids. Between the trimmed V and J ends, which lost 6 bases and 10 bases, there was a span of 15 bases. Germline CDR1 reads SNHLY; CDR2 reads FYNNEI.